This entry lists 18 T cell receptor beta chains sequenced from one sample in a study of cytomegalovirus exposure and HLA in healthy donors. With 60 Vbeta and 13 Jbeta primers, the PCR was carried out. Profiled with immunoSEQ multiplex PCR; TCRdb holds only in-frame clones, not every one. Of roughly 88,000 clones in the sample, 76% were seen once. The specimen was PBMCs. These receptor sequences come from a man aged 30 to 39 in good health and CMV-seropositive.

This rearrangement joins TRBV5-1 to TRBJ2-7; 7 nucleotides line up with TRBD1. Germline V CDR1 and CDR2: SGHRS, YFSETQ. The CDR3 is made up of 13 amino acids. The V gene end was trimmed by 1 base and the J gene end by 5 bases; junction bases not matched to a gene: 3. CDR3 sequence: CASSLTGADEQYF. The CDR3 DNA sequence: TGCGCCAGCAGCTTGACAGGGGCGGACGAGCAGTACTTC. Full variable domain (missing parts from reference TRBV5-1 and TRBJ2-7): KAGVTQTPRYLIKTRGQQVTLSCSPISGHRSVSWYQQTPGQGLQFLFEYFSETQRNKGNFPGRFSGRQFSNSRSEMNVSTLELGDSALYLCASSLTGADEQYFGPGTRLTVT.

This chain uses TRBV28 with TRBJ1-5, with 9 nucleotides matching TRBD1. The V gene's germline CDR1 is MDHEN and CDR2 SYDVKM. The CDR3 loop spans 15 amino acids. J was trimmed by 6 bases and V by 1 base; bases with no gene match: 4. CDR3 sequence (DNA): TGTGCCAGCAGTTTATACAGGGGGCGCGGTCAGCCCCAGCATTTT. Amino acids: CASSLYRGRGQPQHF.

The chain has TRBV6-1 and TRBJ1-4, with TRBD1 matching over 9 bases. The CDR3 is made up of 15 amino acids. The ends lost 4 bases at V and 8 bases at J; junction bases unmatched: 8. The germline V gene has CDR1 MNHNS and CDR2 SASEGT. For the CDR3, the DNA is TGTGCCAGCAGTGGGGGGGGAGGGACAGGGGAAAAACTGTTTTTT. It encodes CASSGGGGTGEKLFF.

V gene TRBV6-5 combines with J gene TRBJ1-2, with TRBD1 identical over 8 bases. CDR3 size: 15 residues. Trimming took 5 bases from V and 1 from J; bases not matched to a gene: 6. Germline lookup yields CDR1 MNHEY and CDR2 SVGAGI. The CDR3 here is CASSPDRGGNYGYTF. CDR3 nucleotide sequence: TGTGCCAGCAGTCCAGACAGGGGAGGTAACTATGGCTACACCTTC.

V usage is TRBV4-1 and J usage is TRBJ1-5; no clear D gene. Germline V gene lookup returns CDR1 MGHRA and CDR2 YSYEKL. V was shortened by 0 bases and J by 0 bases, with 6 bases between the two germline ends. CDR3 length: 15 amino acids. CDR3 sequence (DNA): TGCGCCAGCAGCCAAGAACAATATAGCAATCAGCCCCAGCATTTT. Translating it yields CASSQEQYSNQPQHF.

The J gene is TRBJ2-7, the V gene TRBV5-3; 14 nucleotides line up with TRBD2. TRBV5-3 is given ORF status, its function remaining uncertain. V gave up 3 bases and J gave up 5 bases; unmatched junction bases: 7. The length of the CDR3 is 16 residues. The CDR3 loop is CARSSIPGLAGDEQYV. The CDR3 nucleotides are TGTGCCAGAAGCTCGATCCCGGGACTAGCGGGGGACGAGCAGTACGTC.

The V gene is TRBV6-4, the J gene TRBJ2-4, with 9 bases matching TRBD1. Per the germline V gene, CDR1 is MRHNA and CDR2 is SNTAGT. The CDR3 runs to 14 residues. The V segment lost 0 bases and the J segment 9 bases; nucleotides outside the gene matches: 3. CDR3 protein: CASSDSKTGGIQYF. DNA for the CDR3: TGTGCCAGCAGTGACTCTAAGACAGGGGGCATTCAGTACTTC.

The V call is TRBV20-1, the J call TRBJ2-3; a possible D gene is TRBD2 (6 bases). The CDR3 covers 11 residues. Looked up from germline, CDR1 is DFQATT and CDR2 is SNEGSKA (reference sequence). V was pared by 6 bases and J by 6 bases, with 10 bases between. CDR3 in DNA: TGCAGTGCCGCCGGGACTGATACGCAGTATTTT. Translation: CSAAGTDTQYF.

The V and J genes are TRBV6-5 and TRBJ1-6; D might be TRBD1 (5 bases). CDR3 length: 14 amino acids. The ends were cut back, 7 bases at V and 10 bases at J, with 17 bases in the middle. Germline loops: CDR1 MNHEY, CDR2 SVGAGI. CDR3 sequence reads: CASKEGLGGSPLHF. CDR3 DNA: TGTGCCAGCAAGGAGGGGCTAGGCGGATCACCCCTCCACTTT.

The sample holds one count of this clone. This chain uses TRBV7-8 with TRBJ1-1; tentative D call: TRBD1 (6 bases). The CDR3 extends over 14 amino acids. Per the germline V gene, CDR1 is SGHVS and CDR2 is FQNEAQ. Trimming shortened V by 5 bases and J by 0 bases, and 10 bases separated the two germline ends. CDR3 nucleotides: TGTGCCAGCAGCCCAGGGACACTGAACACTGAAGCTTTCTTT. The encoded protein is CASSPGTLNTEAFF.

V gene TRBV7-6 combines with J gene TRBJ1-2; 11 bases are shared with TRBD1. Germline V gene sequence: CDR1 SGHVS, CDR2 FNYEAQ. V was pared by 4 bases and J by 0 bases, with 16 bases of the junction left unmatched. The CDR3 runs 20 residues. The CDR3 bases are TGTGCCAGCAGCTCCCTTCGGTATAGGGACAGGGGGTGTTCTAACTATGGCTACACCTTC. It encodes CASSSLRYRDRGCSNYGYTF.

The chain uses TRBV4-1 and TRBJ1-1, with TRBD1 as a possible D gene (5 bases). This CDR3 is 14 amino acids long. Germline V gene data show CDR1 as MGHRA and CDR2 as YSYEKL. V gave up 0 bases and J gave up 1 base, with 6 bases separating them. The CDR3 loop is CASSQDQGNTEAFF. CDR3 DNA sequence: TGCGCCAGCAGCCAAGATCAGGGGAACACTGAAGCTTTCTTT.

Here the CDR3 DNA reads TGTGCCAGCACCCTTAAAAGGGGCACAAACTATGGCTACACCTTC. Its protein product is CASTLKRGTNYGYTF. The chain recombines TRBV2 with TRBJ1-2, with D possibly matching TRBD1 (5 bases). Germline-derived CDR1 and CDR2 are SNHLY and FYNNEI. With 7 bases removed from V and 2 bases from J, the gap between germline ends came to 17 bases. This CDR3 is built from 15 residues.

V is TRBV30 and J is TRBJ1-6; D ambiguous. The CDR3 totals 17 residues. Germline values: CDR1 GTSNPN, CDR2 SVGIG (reference sequence). The V and J ends lost 0 bases and 4 bases respectively, with 16 bases between them. CDR3 amino acids: CAWSVWVPLRYNSPLHF. The CDR3 DNA follows: TGTGCCTGGAGTGTATGGGTTCCCTTGAGGTATAATTCACCCCTCCACTTT.

V gene TRBV5-6 combines with J gene TRBJ2-1; weak D call: TRBD1 (6 bases). CDR1 is SGHDT, CDR2 YYEEEE, per germline. The length of the CDR3 is 17 residues. Trimming took off 0 bases at V and 6 bases at J, with 19 bases between the two ends. CDR3 protein: CASSLAGGGDLFNEQFF. In nucleotides, the CDR3 is TGTGCCAGCAGCTTGGCGGGTGGGGGCGACCTATTCAATGAGCAGTTCTTC. Combining the CDR3 with reference TRBV5-6 and TRBJ2-1 gives the whole variable domain DAGVTQSPTHLIKTRGQQVTLRCSPKSGHDTVSWYQQALGQGPQFIFQYYEEEERQRGNFPDRFSGHQFPNYSSELNVNALLLGDSALYLCASSLAGGGDLFNEQFFGPGTRLTVL.

The V gene is TRBV9, the J gene TRBJ1-1, with D hard to call. Looked up from germline, CDR1 is SGDLS and CDR2 is YYNGEE. V was cut by 4 bases and J by 1 base, with 8 bases left in between. The length of the CDR3 is 13 residues. The CDR3 protein is CASSTRQNTEAFF. DNA of the CDR3: TGTGCCAGCAGCACTCGACAGAACACTGAAGCTTTCTTT.

This sequence joins TRBV19 and TRBJ2-2; 8 positions agree with TRBD2. CDR3 length equals 16 residues. Unmatched junction bases numbered 8, after V lost 7 bases and J lost 1 base. Germline lookup yields CDR1 LNHDA and CDR2 SQIVND (reference sequence). CDR3 amino acids: CASKGAGGLNTGELFF. CDR3 nucleotide sequence: TGTGCCAGTAAGGGCGCGGGGGGCCTGAACACCGGGGAGCTGTTTTTT.

The rearrangement links TRBV28 to TRBJ1-1; tentative D call: TRBD1 (6 bases). Trimming removed 4 bases from V and 7 bases from J, with 16 bases in between. The CDR3 length is 14 residues. Germline V gene sequence: CDR1 MDHEN, CDR2 SYDVKM. For the CDR3, the DNA is TGTGCCAGCAGTTCTGAGAGGGGGGGGGATGAAGCTTTCTTT. Translation: CASSSERGGDEAFF.